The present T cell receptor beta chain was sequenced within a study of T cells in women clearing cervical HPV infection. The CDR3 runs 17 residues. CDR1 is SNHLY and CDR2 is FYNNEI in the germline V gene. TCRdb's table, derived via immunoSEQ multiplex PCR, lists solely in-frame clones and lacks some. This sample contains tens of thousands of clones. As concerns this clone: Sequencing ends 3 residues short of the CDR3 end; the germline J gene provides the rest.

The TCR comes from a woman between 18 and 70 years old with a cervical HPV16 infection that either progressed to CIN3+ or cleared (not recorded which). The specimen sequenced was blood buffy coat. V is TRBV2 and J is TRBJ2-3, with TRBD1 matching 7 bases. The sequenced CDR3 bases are TGTGCCAGCAGTGAAGCCCCCGTCGACAGGGTGAATCAGCCG. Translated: CASSEAPVDRVNQP. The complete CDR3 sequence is CASSEAPVDRVNQPQYF.